This is a list of T cell receptor beta chains from one sample in a study of B cell selection in AIRE deficiency. Libraries were prepared by immunoSEQ multiplex PCR; TCRdb keeps only in-frame clonotypes and omits some of them. The table lists tens of thousands of clones, nearly 95% of them singletons. Source material: CD4+CD25+ Tregs sorted from PBMCs. These receptors were obtained from a human donor in good health. Both conserved end residues are part of each CDR3. The D gene is left open where the match is weak. Clone sizes are given selectively: once, few, many, or a class where the clone is expanded.

J: TRBJ1-4; size: .; V: TRBV9; D: TRBD1; CDR3: CASSVTGVGEKLFF; DNA: TGTGCCAGCAGCGTGACAGGGGTGGGGGAAAAACTGTTTTTT
J: TRBJ2-7; size: .; V: TRBV28; D: .; CDR3: CASSLGGTVSYEQYF; DNA: TGTGCCAGCAGTTTAGGCGGGACAGTCTCCTACGAGCAGTACTTC
J: TRBJ1-2; size: .; V: TRBV4-2; D: TRBD1; CDR3: CASSQEPGQGYGYTF; DNA: TGTGCCAGCAGCCAGGAACCGGGACAGGGTTATGGCTACACCTTC
J: TRBJ1-2; size: .; V: TRBV7-2; D: TRBD1; CDR3: CASSAPTGYVGYTF; DNA: TGTGCCAGCAGCGCCCCGACAGGGTACGTTGGCTACACCTTC
J: TRBJ2-2; size: .; V: TRBV10-2; D: .; CDR3: CASSPTRIFGGELFF; DNA: TGCGCCAGCAGTCCCACTAGGATCTTTGGCGGGGAGCTGTTTTTT
J: TRBJ2-7; size: .; V: TRBV5-1; D: .; CDR3: CASHGLTYEQYF; DNA: TGCGCCAGCCACGGACTAACCTACGAGCAGTACTTC
J: TRBJ1-4; size: few; V: TRBV15; D: .; CDR3: CATSRGPGRLHNEKLFF; DNA: TGTGCCACCAGCAGGGGACCCGGACGGCTACATAATGAAAAACTGTTTTTT
J: TRBJ1-1; size: .; V: TRBV5-1; D: .; CDR3: CASSLSGANTEAFF; DNA: TGCGCCAGCAGCTTGTCGGGGGCGAACACTGAAGCTTTCTTT
J: TRBJ2-5; size: .; V: TRBV29-1; D: .; CDR3: CSVVEGAWETQYF; DNA: TGCAGCGTTGTAGAGGGAGCCTGGGAGACCCAGTACTTC
J: TRBJ1-5; size: once; V: TRBV7-6; D: .; CDR3: CASSLAPVRQPQHF; DNA: TGTGCCAGCAGCTTAGCTCCAGTGAGACAGCCCCAGCATTTT
J: TRBJ1-2; size: .; V: TRBV15; D: TRBD1; CDR3: CATSRGTGGYTF; DNA: TGTGCCACCAGCAGAGGGACAGGGGGCTACACCTTC
J: TRBJ2-3; size: .; V: TRBV5-4; D: .; CDR3: CASSFPDGSPDTQYF; DNA: TGTGCCAGCAGCTTCCCGGACGGGAGTCCAGATACGCAGTATTTT
J: TRBJ1-4; size: once; V: TRBV5-8; D: .; CDR3: CASSKYRGLINEKLFF; DNA: TGTGCCAGCAGCAAATACCGGGGACTGATTAATGAAAAACTGTTTTTT
J: TRBJ2-7; size: .; V: TRBV4-1; D: TRBD2; CDR3: CASSQELAGGLTFGQYF; DNA: TGCGCCAGCAGCCAAGAGCTAGCGGGAGGGCTAACTTTCGGGCAGTACTTC
J: TRBJ1-1; size: .; V: TRBV12-5; D: .; CDR3: CASDVRPGSF; DNA: TGTGCTAGTGACGTCCGTCCGGGGTCCTTT
J: TRBJ2-2; size: once; V: TRBV5-4; D: TRBD1; CDR3: CASSQRQGANTGELFF; DNA: TGTGCCAGCAGCCAGAGACAGGGGGCGAACACCGGGGAGCTGTTTTTT
J: TRBJ1-2; size: .; V: TRBV28; D: TRBD1; CDR3: CASATVAGQGFYGYTF; DNA: TGTGCCAGCGCTACCGTCGCCGGACAGGGGTTCTATGGCTACACCTTC
J: TRBJ2-3; size: few; V: TRBV29-1; D: .; CDR3: CSVIRSHRADTQYF; DNA: TGCAGCGTCATAAGGTCCCACCGCGCAGATACGCAGTATTTT
J: TRBJ1-5; size: .; V: TRBV5-8; D: TRBD1; CDR3: CASSFGTGGINQPQHF; DNA: TGTGCCAGCAGCTTTGGGACAGGGGGGATCAATCAGCCCCAGCATTTT
J: TRBJ2-7; size: .; V: TRBV12-5; D: .; CDR3: CASTLSRVSTGYEQYF; DNA: TGTGCTAGTACATTGAGTCGGGTCTCCACGGGTTACGAGCAGTACTTC
J: TRBJ1-1; size: .; V: TRBV7-8; D: .; CDR3: CASSLDRNTEAFF; DNA: TGTGCCAGCAGCTTGGACAGGAACACTGAAGCTTTCTTT
J: TRBJ1-5; size: .; V: TRBV6-6; D: TRBD1; CDR3: CASSYGIGTGHQPQHF; DNA: TGTGCCAGCAGTTACGGAATAGGGACAGGGCATCAGCCCCAGCATTTT
J: TRBJ2-5; size: .; V: TRBV6-5; D: .; CDR3: CASSYFETQYF; DNA: TGTGCCAGCAGTTACTTCGAGACCCAGTACTTC
J: TRBJ2-7; size: few; V: TRBV6-5; D: TRBD2; CDR3: CASRRLAGSYEQYF; DNA: TGTGCCAGCAGACGACTAGCGGGGTCCTACGAGCAGTACTTC
J: TRBJ1-5; size: .; V: TRBV21-1; D: .; CDR3: CASGKDRKSNQPQHF; DNA: TGTGCCAGCGGCAAGGACAGAAAAAGCAATCAGCCCCAGCATTTT
J: TRBJ1-1; size: .; V: TRBV2; D: .; CDR3: CASSAGRVSENTEAFF; DNA: TGTGCCAGCAGTGCAGGGCGTGTTAGCGAGAACACTGAAGCTTTCTTT
J: TRBJ2-7; size: once; V: TRBV2; D: .; CDR3: CASSPAEAGLSYEQYF; DNA: TGTGCCAGCAGCCCGGCAGAAGCAGGGCTCTCCTACGAGCAGTACTTC
J: TRBJ2-2; size: .; V: TRBV19; D: .; CDR3: CASSMGPPTVELFF; DNA: TGTGCCAGTAGTATGGGACCTCCGACAGTGGAGCTGTTTTTT
J: TRBJ2-2; size: .; V: TRBV19; D: TRBD2; CDR3: CASSIWTSGAGELFF; DNA: TGTGCCAGTAGTATCTGGACTAGCGGTGCCGGGGAGCTGTTTTTT
J: TRBJ1-1; size: .; V: TRBV7-8; D: .; CDR3: CASSHYEGRMNTEAFF; DNA: TGTGCCAGCAGCCATTACGAGGGACGGATGAACACTGAAGCTTTCTTT
J: TRBJ1-2; size: .; V: TRBV5-4; D: .; CDR3: CASSPSLSGLDGYTF; DNA: TGTGCCAGCAGCCCCTCTCTCTCGGGTTTGGATGGCTACACCTTC
J: TRBJ2-7; size: .; V: TRBV6-1; D: TRBD2; CDR3: CASLTMGGTYEQYF; DNA: TGTGCCAGCCTCACGATGGGGGGGACCTACGAGCAGTACTTC
J: TRBJ1-2; size: .; V: TRBV5-4; D: TRBD1; CDR3: CASSSPDRGHGYTF; DNA: TGTGCCAGCAGCTCACCCGACAGGGGCCATGGCTACACCTTC
J: TRBJ2-7; size: .; V: TRBV5-8; D: .; CDR3: CASSTWAGEQYF; DNA: TGTGCCAGCAGCACCTGGGCGGGGGAGCAGTACTTC
J: TRBJ2-2; size: .; V: TRBV29-1; D: TRBD2; CDR3: CSARQGTSGIGELFF; DNA: TGCAGCGCTCGACAGGGGACTAGCGGGATCGGGGAGCTGTTTTTT
J: TRBJ1-3; size: .; V: TRBV30; D: .; CDR3: CAWSLAAAGNTIYF; DNA: TGTGCCTGGAGCTTAGCGGCTGCTGGAAACACCATATATTTT
J: TRBJ2-5; size: .; V: TRBV25-1; D: .; CDR3: CASSTTGRAGTQYF; DNA: TGTGCCAGCAGTACAACAGGCCGAGCCGGGACCCAGTACTTC
J: TRBJ2-7; size: .; V: TRBV6-5; D: .; CDR3: CASTVGQTPPYEQYF; DNA: TGTGCCAGCACCGTAGGACAGACACCACCCTACGAGCAGTACTTC
J: TRBJ2-7; size: .; V: TRBV6-5; D: .; CDR3: CASKKGGLLYEQYF; DNA: TGTGCCAGCAAAAAAGGTGGGCTTCTCTACGAGCAGTACTTC
J: TRBJ1-2; size: few; V: TRBV20-1; D: .; CDR3: CSAKTWDGYTF; DNA: TGCAGTGCAAAAACTTGGGACGGCTACACCTTC
J: TRBJ2-2; size: .; V: TRBV9; D: .; CDR3: CASSVGLAPGELFF; DNA: TGTGCCAGCAGCGTAGGTCTAGCCCCCGGGGAGCTGTTTTTT
J: TRBJ2-5; size: .; V: TRBV7-2; D: .; CDR3: CASSLGSGPQETQYF; DNA: TGTGCCAGCAGCTTAGGGTCGGGACCGCAAGAGACCCAGTACTTC
J: TRBJ2-2; size: .; V: TRBV7-9; D: .; CDR3: CASSTRQLRNRGAVF; DNA: TGTGCCAGCAGCACCAGGCAGTTGCGTAACCGGGGAGCTGTTTTT
J: TRBJ2-3; size: .; V: TRBV6-5; D: .; CDR3: CASSLEDTQYF; DNA: TGTGCCAGCAGTTTGGAGGATACGCAGTATTTT
J: TRBJ1-4; size: .; V: TRBV6-1; D: TRBD1; CDR3: CASLPGGFRKLFF; DNA: TGTGCCAGCCTACCAGGGGGCTTTAGGAAACTGTTTTTT
J: TRBJ1-3; size: .; V: TRBV7-9; D: .; CDR3: CASSLARGAWGNTIYF; DNA: TGTGCCAGCAGCTTAGCCCGTGGGGCGTGGGGAAACACCATATATTTT